The 8 T cell receptor beta chains reported below all come from one sample, sequenced in a study of blood T cell repertoires in COVID-19. Method: immunoSEQ multiplex PCR; TCRdb's copy keeps in-frame clones and lacks some. The sample lists about 160,000 clones; around four fifths were seen once. Source material: peripheral blood. These receptors originate from a woman aged 80 or over with acute or convalescent COVID-19.

The chain combines TRBV28 with TRBJ2-7; 7 bases map to TRBD1. The J segment lost 3 bases and the V segment lost 5 bases, leaving 7 bases of the junction unmatched. Per the germline V gene, CDR1 is MDHEN and CDR2 is SYDVKM. CDR3 size: 14 residues. The CDR3 is CASSGWTGSYEQYF. CDR3 in DNA: TGTGCCAGCAGTGGATGGACAGGCAGCTACGAGCAGTACTTC.

The chain has TRBV4-3 and TRBJ2-2; D might be TRBD2 (5 bases). The CDR3 runs to 19 residues. V gave up 0 bases and J gave up 3 bases, with 20 bases separating them. Germline-derived CDR1 and CDR2 are LGHNA and YSLEER. The DNA for the CDR3 is TGCGCCAGCAGCCAAGAGCCGAAGAGGGCCGGAGCCCACACCGGGGAGCTGTTTTTT. Amino acid sequence: CASSQEPKRAGAHTGELFF.

This clone was seen a single time. This chain links TRBV2 with TRBJ2-7, with D hard to call. Trimming stripped 6 bases from V and 4 bases from J, with 7 bases between. The germline gives CDR1 SNHLY, CDR2 FYNNEI. CDR3 size: 11 residues. The DNA of the CDR3 is TGTGCCAGCAGGAGAGAGTACGAGCAGTACTTC. It specifies CASRREYEQYF.

The chain joins TRBV18 to TRBJ1-1; 7 bases align to TRBD1. Germline V gives CDR1 KGHSH, CDR2 LQKENI. Trimming took 5 bases from V and 4 from J; bases not matched to a gene: 10. The CDR3 length is 15 residues. This CDR3 reads CASSFSEGGSTEAFF. CDR3 nucleotides: TGTGCCAGCTCATTTTCAGAAGGGGGCAGCACTGAAGCTTTCTTT.

The chain joins TRBV7-2 to TRBJ2-7; 8 bases are a match to TRBD1. The CDR3 extends over 15 amino acids. CDR1 is SGHTA, CDR2 FQGNSA, per germline. V lost 4 bases to trimming and J lost 3 bases; unmatched junction nucleotides: 8. The CDR3 DNA follows: TGTGCCAGCAGCTCGACAGGGGCCGCTATCTACGAGCAGTACTTC. It yields the protein CASSSTGAAIYEQYF.

This chain links TRBV3-1 (or the pseudogene TRBV3-2) with TRBJ2-3; maybe TRBD2 (7 bases). Germline-derived CDR1 and CDR2 are LGHDT and YNNKEL (reference sequence). This CDR3 has 16 residues. V was clipped by 1 base and J by 0 bases, with 11 bases between them. CDR3 nucleotide sequence: TGTGCCAGCAGCCAAGCGGGGGGCCGGAGCACAGATACGCAGTATTTT. Amino acids: CASSQAGGRSTDTQYF.

This clone turned up a few times. The rearrangement uses TRBV19 and TRBJ2-1, with 14 bases aligning to TRBD2. The junction had 9 bases not matched to a gene; V was cut back by 5 bases and J by 0 bases. This CDR3 region has 19 residues. Looked up from germline, CDR1 is LNHDA and CDR2 is SQIVND (reference sequence). CDR3 in amino acids: CASSSTSGGAHSSYNEQFF. The CDR3 bases are TGTGCCAGTAGTTCGACTAGCGGGGGGGCTCACAGCTCCTACAATGAGCAGTTCTTC. Full variable domain (outside the CDR3, taken from reference TRBV19 and TRBJ2-1): DGGITQSPKYLFRKEGQNVTLSCEQNLNHDAMYWYRQDPGQGLRLIYYSQIVNDFQKGDIAEGYSVSREKKESFPLTVTSAQKNPTAFYLCASSSTSGGAHSSYNEQFFGPGTRLTVL.

J is TRBJ2-7 and V is TRBV27, with D perhaps TRBD1 (7 bases). V lost 6 bases, J lost 1 base, and 16 bases lay in between. The CDR3 runs 15 residues. In germline, CDR1 is MNHEY, CDR2 SMNVEV (reference sequence). The CDR3 DNA reads as TGTGCCAGCAGGGGGGAGGCAGGGGGGTCCTACGAGCAGTACTTC. The encoded protein is CASRGEAGGSYEQYF.